What follows are 27 T cell receptor beta chains derived from one specimen sequenced in a study of OX40 agonist ivuxolimab in advanced cancers. Repertoires were generated with immunoSEQ multiplex PCR, while TCRdb's copy carries only in-frame clones and drops some. In the table there are over 60,000 clones, about 88% of which are singletons. Sequenced material: CD4+ or CD8+ T cells sorted from blood, taken in a trial of the OX40 agonist ivuxolimab. These receptors were taken from an adult with an advanced solid tumor such as melanoma, head and neck, liver or kidney cancer.

The rearrangement links TRBV5-5 to TRBJ1-2, with D possibly being TRBD1 (5 bases). Trimming removed 0 bases from V and 4 bases from J, with 10 bases in between. Germline-derived CDR1 and CDR2 are SGHKS and YYEKEE (reference sequence). This CDR3 comprises 14 residues. CDR3 nucleotides: TGTGCCAGCAGCTTGGCAGAGGGGCTCTATGGCTACACCTTC. Its protein is CASSLAEGLYGYTF.

The chain employs TRBV18 and TRBJ2-7; tentatively, D is TRBD2 (6 bases). The V gene lost 4 bases and the J gene lost 6 bases, with 10 bases spanning the gap. Germline CDR1 reads KGHSH; CDR2 reads LQKENI. The CDR3 is 12 amino acids. DNA for the CDR3: TGTGCCAGCTCACTAAACGGGGGCGAGCAGTACTTC. It encodes CASSLNGGEQYF.

The rearrangement links TRBV7-6 to TRBJ2-3, with unresolved D. V was cut by 3 bases and J by 0 bases, with 7 bases left in between. This CDR3 contains 14 residues. Germline CDR1 is SGHVS and CDR2 is FNYEAQ. As DNA, the CDR3 is TGTGCCAGCAGCTTTTACTCAAGCACAGATACGCAGTATTTT. Protein: CASSFYSSTDTQYF.

This clone has a handful of counts. The chain carries TRBV7-6 and TRBJ2-7; D is uncertain. The germline gives CDR1 SGHVS, CDR2 FNYEAQ. V lost 5 bases, J lost 5 bases, and 13 bases lay in between. The CDR3 has 13 residues. The CDR3 region is CASSPRAGDEQYF. For the CDR3, the DNA is TGTGCCAGCAGCCCTAGGGCTGGAGACGAGCAGTACTTC.

This clone has just one count. V is TRBV4-1 and J is TRBJ2-7, with a weak D call TRBD2 (6 bases). The CDR3 extends over 15 amino acids. From germline, CDR1 is MGHRA and CDR2 YSYEKL. The ends were cut back, 4 bases at V and 2 bases at J, with 15 bases in the middle. The CDR3 reads CASSPGAGPAYEQYF. In nucleotides, the CDR3 is TGCGCCAGCAGCCCCGGGGCGGGGCCAGCCTACGAGCAGTACTTC.

V is TRBV5-6 and J is TRBJ2-3; 10 nucleotides agree with TRBD1. J lost 3 bases, V lost 6 bases, and 10 bases had no gene match. Germline assignment: CDR1 SGHDT and CDR2 YYEEEE. There are 16 residues in the CDR3. Here the CDR3 DNA reads TGTGCCAGCAACCTTGGAGGACAGGGGGGGACAGATACGCAGTATTTT. Protein sequence: CASNLGGQGGTDTQYF.

J is TRBJ1-1 and V is TRBV28; TRBD1 matches 8 bases. The CDR3 runs 15 residues. Germline V gene lookup returns CDR1 MDHEN and CDR2 SYDVKM. V was pared by 8 bases and J by 5 bases, with 13 bases of the junction left unmatched. DNA for the CDR3: TGTGCCAGCGGGGGACTGACAGGGGCCCGGACTGAAGCTTTCTTT. As protein: CASGGLTGARTEAFF.

The J gene is TRBJ2-1, the V gene TRBV5-4, with 12 bases that match TRBD2. The CDR3 length is 19 residues. Unmatched junction bases numbered 7, after V lost 0 bases and J lost 0 bases. CDR1 is SGHNT and CDR2 is YYREEE in the germline V gene (reference sequence). CDR3 amino acids: CASSLATSGGYSSYNEQFF. In nucleotides, the CDR3 is TGTGCCAGCAGCTTGGCGACTAGCGGGGGCTACAGCTCCTACAATGAGCAGTTCTTC.

This chain uses TRBV7-9 with TRBJ2-4, with a weak D call TRBD2 (6 bases). The CDR3 consists of 16 residues. Trimming took 0 bases from V and 9 from J, leaving 18 bases between them. Germline V CDR1 and CDR2: SEHNR, FQNEAQ (reference sequence). The CDR3, as DNA: TGTGCCAGCAGCTTAGCTGCCGGGGGTGGTATGGTCATTCAGTACTTC. Encoded protein: CASSLAAGGGMVIQYF.

The CDR3 loop is CASSVGVAGATGELFF. Here the CDR3 DNA reads TGTGCCAGCAGCGTAGGAGTAGCGGGAGCCACCGGGGAGCTGTTTTTT. This rearrangement joins TRBV9 to TRBJ2-2; 9 nucleotides line up with TRBD2. The CDR3 has 16 residues. After removal of 0 bases from V and 4 bases from J, the junction contained 4 bases not matched to a gene. Germline CDR1 reads SGDLS; CDR2 reads YYNGEE.

The V gene is TRBV2, the J gene TRBJ2-7; no definite D call. CDR1 and CDR2 from the germline V gene are SNHLY and FYNNEI. V was shortened by 8 bases and J by 4 bases, with 9 bases between the two germline ends. The CDR3 runs 11 residues. Here the CDR3 DNA reads TGTGCCAGCGCCGCGACGTACGAGCAGTACTTC. As protein: CASAATYEQYF.

CDR3 region: CASSLGTGETQYF. The CDR3 coding sequence is TGTGCCAGCAGCCTAGGGACTGGGGAGACCCAGTACTTC. The chain recombines TRBV7-3 with TRBJ2-5; possibly TRBD2 for D (6 bases). Trimming removed 5 bases from V and 5 bases from J, with 12 bases in between. Germline V gene data show CDR1 as SGHTA and CDR2 as FQGTGA. This CDR3 has 13 residues.

This clone was observed once. The V call is TRBV9, the J call TRBJ1-1, with D perhaps matching TRBD1 (6 bases). Per the germline V gene, CDR1 is SGDLS and CDR2 is YYNGEE. V was trimmed by 4 bases and J by 1 base, leaving 14 bases between them. This CDR3 spans 15 amino acids. CDR3 loop: CASSRLGAGNTEAFF. CDR3 coding DNA: TGTGCCAGCAGCCGGTTGGGGGCCGGGAACACTGAAGCTTTCTTT.

The DNA of the CDR3 is TGTGCCAGCAGCTTAGTGGACAGGGGAACCGGGGAGCTGTTTTTT. Its translation is CASSLVDRGTGELFF. The rearrangement uses TRBV7-8 and TRBJ2-2; 9 bases match TRBD1. Germline V gene sequence: CDR1 SGHVS, CDR2 FQNEAQ. The CDR3 is 15 residues long. The junction had 2 bases not matched to a gene; V was cut back by 1 base and J by 5 bases.

The chain links TRBV2 to TRBJ1-5; D not resolved. V gave up 7 bases and J gave up 5 bases, with 12 bases separating them. Looked up from germline, CDR1 is SNHLY and CDR2 is FYNNEI. The CDR3 totals 13 residues. In DNA form, the CDR3 reads TGTGCCAGCACCGAAGAGAGGTATCAGCCCCAGCATTTT. Translating gives CASTEERYQPQHF.

J is TRBJ2-7 and V is TRBV5-4; D gene ambiguous. Trimming stripped 4 bases from V and 1 base from J, with 12 bases between. Germline V lookup: CDR1 SGHNT, CDR2 YYREEE (reference sequence). This CDR3 comprises 14 residues. The chain's CDR3 is CASSQDSNSYEQYF. DNA of the CDR3: TGTGCCAGCAGCCAAGATTCCAATTCCTACGAGCAGTACTTC.

This clone was counted a single time. The chain uses TRBV7-9 and TRBJ2-2; 7 nucleotides align to TRBD2. The V and J ends lost 5 bases and 5 bases, in that order; junction bases with no gene match: 8. This CDR3 has 15 amino acids. Germline V gene data show CDR1 as SEHNR and CDR2 as FQNEAQ (reference sequence). CDR3 residues: CASSRRGGETGELFF. The CDR3 coding sequence is TGTGCCAGCAGCCGCCGGGGAGGGGAGACCGGGGAGCTGTTTTTT.

The count of this clone is one. The rearrangement joins TRBV11-3 to TRBJ2-5; D remains unclear. Germline CDR1 is SGHNT and CDR2 is YENEEA. The CDR3 is 14 residues long. Trimming removed 1 base at V and 3 bases at J, with 9 bases between. The DNA for the CDR3 is TGTGCCAGCAGCTTAGTCAGGCAGAAAGAGACCCAGTACTTC. This translates into CASSLVRQKETQYF.

The chain employs TRBV4-1 and TRBJ1-6; unclear D gene. V was clipped by 3 bases and J by 5 bases, with 17 bases between them. CDR3 size: 17 residues. Per germline, CDR1 MGHRA and CDR2 YSYEKL. This CDR3 reads CASSQGIVGVDNSPLHF. The CDR3 DNA reads TGCGCCAGCAGCCAGGGTATAGTCGGGGTCGATAATTCACCCCTCCACTTT.

This chain uses TRBV5-6 with TRBJ1-1; D remains unclear. Trimming left V 0 bases short and J 4 bases short, with 13 bases between. There are 15 residues in the CDR3. Looked up from germline, CDR1 is SGHDT and CDR2 is YYEEEE. The CDR3 loop is CASSLGAVGSTEAFF. CDR3 nucleotide sequence: TGTGCCAGCAGCTTGGGGGCAGTCGGGTCCACTGAAGCTTTCTTT. The full variable domain, its missing parts supplied by reference TRBV5-6 and TRBJ1-1, is DAGVTQSPTHLIKTRGQQVTLRCSPKSGHDTVSWYQQALGQGPQFIFQYYEEEERQRGNFPDRFSGHQFPNYSSELNVNALLLGDSALYLCASSLGAVGSTEAFFGQGTRLTVV.

The chain combines TRBV2 with TRBJ1-1; 9 nucleotides agree with TRBD1. The germline V gene has CDR1 SNHLY and CDR2 FYNNEI. The junction had 10 bases not matched to a gene; V was cut back by 6 bases and J by 8 bases. This CDR3 contains 14 residues. The CDR3 spells CASSRQGVSIEAFF. The CDR3 nucleotides are TGTGCCAGCAGCCGACAGGGGGTATCAATAGAAGCTTTCTTT.

The rearrangement uses TRBV7-2 and TRBJ2-3; 9 bases are a match to TRBD1. This CDR3 comprises 12 residues. The germline V gene has CDR1 SGHTA and CDR2 FQGNSA. The junction had 5 bases not matched to a gene; V was cut back by 4 bases and J by 12 bases. CDR3 nucleotides: TGTGCCAGCAGCTCGGGACAGGGATCACAGTATTTT. This translates into CASSSGQGSQYF.

The chain links TRBV29-1 to TRBJ2-3; the match to TRBD2 covers 14 bases. Germline CDR1 SQVTM, CDR2 ANQGSEA. This CDR3 has 14 residues. The V gene end was trimmed by 1 base and the J gene end by 8 bases; junction bases not matched to a gene: 2. Here the CDR3 reads CSVEGTSGRTTQYF. CDR3 coding DNA: TGCAGCGTTGAAGGGACTAGCGGGAGGACTACGCAGTATTTT.

V usage is TRBV4-1 and J usage is TRBJ2-1; TRBD2 agrees at 12 bases. CDR1 and CDR2 from the germline V gene are MGHRA and YSYEKL. This CDR3 spans 16 amino acids. The V segment lost 4 bases and the J segment 0 bases; nucleotides outside the gene matches: 1. The CDR3 bases are TGCGCCAGCAGCCGACTAGCGGGAGCCTCCTACAATGAGCAGTTCTTC. Protein sequence: CASSRLAGASYNEQFF.

This chain links TRBV2 with TRBJ1-5; TRBD1 is a possible D gene (5 bases). Per the germline V gene, CDR1 is SNHLY and CDR2 is FYNNEI. The CDR3 runs 13 residues. V was pared by 8 bases and J by 2 bases, with 10 bases between. CDR3 loop: CASGGERNQPQHF. The CDR3 region has the DNA TGTGCCAGCGGGGGGGAACGCAATCAGCCCCAGCATTTT.

The V gene is TRBV6-5, the J gene TRBJ2-7; D possibly corresponds to TRBD1 (5 bases). Germline loops: CDR1 MNHEY, CDR2 SVGAGI. V lost 5 bases and J 3 bases, leaving 8 bases between the germline ends. The CDR3 sequence is 12 residues long. The CDR3 sequence is CASSIGDYEQYF. In nucleotides, the CDR3 is TGTGCCAGCAGTATAGGGGACTACGAGCAGTACTTC.

V gene TRBV13 combines with J gene TRBJ2-7, with 7 bases aligning to TRBD2. The CDR3 runs 16 residues. Trimming cost V 0 bases and J 2 bases; bases outside gene matches: 7. CDR1 PRHDT and CDR2 FYEKMQ come from the germline V gene (reference sequence). The CDR3: CASSLGNGGGPYEQYF. The CDR3 region has the DNA TGTGCCAGCAGCTTAGGCAATGGCGGGGGACCCTACGAGCAGTACTTC.